The clone carrying this TCR beta chain was detected only once. Sequencing was performed with immunoSEQ multiplex PCR; in TCRdb, only in-frame clones are kept and a portion is missing. The sample yields around 130,000 clones, 70% to 90% seen once. The V gene's germline CDR1 is KGHSH and CDR2 LQKENI. V gave up 0 bases and J gave up 8 bases, with 16 bases separating them. The CDR3 runs to 16 residues. The sample originates from a study of identifying expanded T cells in peripheral blood. This sequence joins TRBV18 and TRBJ2-2; tentative D call: TRBD2 (6 bases). Material for sequencing was blood. This receptor was obtained from a person between 18 and 70 years old in good health. The CDR3 here is CASSPPLDYLFGELFF. In DNA, the CDR3 is TGTGCCAGCTCACCACCTTTGGACTACCTTTTTGGGGAGCTGTTTTTT.